These 2 T cell receptor beta chains came from one sample sequenced in a study of tumor-infiltrating lymphocytes in primary liver carcinoma. Starting material of about 450 ng total RNA yielded TCR beta cDNA via a constant-region primer. Slightly modified ARM-PCR with three nested multiplex PCR rounds yielded TCR beta libraries. The first two PCR rounds used TRBV1-TRBV30 forward primers with a C-beta reverse primer, nine to ten cycles each. TCRdb re-analysed the multiplex PCR reads in MiXCR, keeping a single row per CDR3 protein. The sample carries 95,000 to 100,000 distinct CDR3 sequences, about two thirds recorded once. Co-extracting RNA and DNA was done with 20-30 mg of unsorted bulk tissue as input. The sample comprised liver tumor tissue from sampling region 2. Subset: tumor region T2, inferior pole. The source is a woman in her sixties with primary liver carcinoma and hepatitis B virus infection.

As concerns this clonotype: An end of the junction differs from the germline gene, which may be a read error. This sequence joins TRBV6-1 and TRBJ1-3; D not resolved. The germline CDR1 and CDR2 sequences are MNHNS and SASEGT. The CDR3 loop spans 13 amino acids. In nucleotides, the CDR3 is TGTGTCAGCAGCGAGCGGGCTGGAAACATCATATATTTT. Protein sequence: CVSSERAGNIIYF.

V gene TRBV11-2 combines with J gene TRBJ2-5; D ambiguous. The germline V gene has CDR1 SGHAT and CDR2 FQNNGV. V was shortened by 5 bases and J by 14 bases, with 27 bases between the two germline ends. The CDR3 loop spans 15 amino acids. DNA of the CDR3: TGTGCCAGCAGCCCAAGGATTAGAACACAAGAGACCCGCTACTTC. Translating it yields CASSPRIRTQETRYF.